A selection of T cell receptor beta chains follows, all from one sample in a study of cytomegalovirus exposure and HLA in healthy donors. Profiling relied on immunoSEQ multiplex PCR, and the TCRdb table lists in-frame clones only, not all of them. Recorded for this sample: approximately 130,000 clones. Sequenced sample: PBMCs. These receptors came from a woman in her sixties or seventies in good health and CMV-seronegative. Both conserved end residues are part of each CDR3. A D gene is named only where the DNA matches it firmly.

TRBV7-2	TRBJ1-5	NA	14	TGTGCCAGCAGCTTAAACCAGGGAAGTCAGCCCCAGCATTTT	CASSLNQGSQPQHF
TRBV9	TRBJ2-3	NA	16	TGTGCCAGCAGCGTATTTGGGGGCGGAAGCACAGATACGCAGTATTTT	CASSVFGGGSTDTQYF
TRBV5-4	TRBJ2-7	TRBD1	14	TGTGCCAGCAGCTTGAGACAGGGTTTTGACGAGCAGTACTTC	CASSLRQGFDEQYF
TRBV9	TRBJ1-6	NA	15	TGTGCCAGCAGCGTAGGGACAGCCTATAATTCACCCCTCCACTTT	CASSVGTAYNSPLHF
TRBV5-1	TRBJ2-7	TRBD1	15	TGCGCCAGCAGCTGGGGACAGGGGGAATACTACGAGCAGTACTTC	CASSWGQGEYYEQYF
TRBV4-2	TRBJ1-1	TRBD1	14	TGTGCCAGCAGTCCAAGGGGGCTAGGCACTGAAGCTTTCTTT	CASSPRGLGTEAFF
TRBV7-8	TRBJ1-6	NA	18	TGTGCCAGCAGCACCCACAGGGTTCCGAGCTCCTATAATTCACCCCTCCACTTT	CASSTHRVPSSYNSPLHF
TRBV28	TRBJ1-1	NA	15	TGTGCCAGCAGGCGGGCAGGCCGGGCGGACACTGAAGCTTTCTTT	CASRRAGRADTEAFF
TRBV5-1	TRBJ2-1	TRBD2	14	TGCGCCAGCAGCTTGTCTGGCGGGGGGGGTGAGCAGTTCTTC	CASSLSGGGGEQFF
TRBV28	TRBJ2-2	TRBD1	15	TGTGCCAGCAGAAGGGACAGGGGGAACGCCGGGGAGCTGTTTTTT	CASRRDRGNAGELFF
TRBV4-1	TRBJ2-5	TRBD2	16	TGCGCCAGCAGCCAATCTAGCGGGAGAGCCCAAGAGACCCAGTACTTC	CASSQSSGRAQETQYF
TRBV23-1	TRBJ2-7	NA	14	TGCGCCAGCAGTCAGCCGCGACAGCGCTACGAGCAGTACTTC	CASSQPRQRYEQYF
TRBV11-2	TRBJ2-7	NA	11	TGTGCCAGCAGCTTACCCGACGAGCAGTACTTC	CASSLPDEQYF